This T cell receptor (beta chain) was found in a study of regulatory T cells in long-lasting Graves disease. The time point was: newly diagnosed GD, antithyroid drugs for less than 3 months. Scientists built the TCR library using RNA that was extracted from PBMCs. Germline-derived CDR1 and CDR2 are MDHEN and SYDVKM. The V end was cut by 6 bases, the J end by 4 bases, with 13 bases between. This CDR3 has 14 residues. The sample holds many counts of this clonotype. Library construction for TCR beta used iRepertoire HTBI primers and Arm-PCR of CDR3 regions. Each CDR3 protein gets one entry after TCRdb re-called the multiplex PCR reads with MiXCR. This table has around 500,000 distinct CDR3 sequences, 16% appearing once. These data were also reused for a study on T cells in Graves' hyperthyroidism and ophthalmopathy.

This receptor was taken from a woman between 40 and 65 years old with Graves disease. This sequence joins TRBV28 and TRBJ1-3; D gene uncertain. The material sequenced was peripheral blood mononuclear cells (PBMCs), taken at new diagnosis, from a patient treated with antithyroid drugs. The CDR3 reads CASSVSLGGNTIYF. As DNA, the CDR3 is TGTGCCAGCAGCGTTAGCTTAGGCGGAAACACCATATATTTT. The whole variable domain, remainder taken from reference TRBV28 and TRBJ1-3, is DVKVTQSSRYLVKRTGEKVFLECVQDMDHENMFWYRQDPGLGLRLIYFSYDVKMKEKGDIPEGYSVSREKKERFSLILESASTNQTSMYLCASSVSLGGNTIYFGEGSWLTVV.